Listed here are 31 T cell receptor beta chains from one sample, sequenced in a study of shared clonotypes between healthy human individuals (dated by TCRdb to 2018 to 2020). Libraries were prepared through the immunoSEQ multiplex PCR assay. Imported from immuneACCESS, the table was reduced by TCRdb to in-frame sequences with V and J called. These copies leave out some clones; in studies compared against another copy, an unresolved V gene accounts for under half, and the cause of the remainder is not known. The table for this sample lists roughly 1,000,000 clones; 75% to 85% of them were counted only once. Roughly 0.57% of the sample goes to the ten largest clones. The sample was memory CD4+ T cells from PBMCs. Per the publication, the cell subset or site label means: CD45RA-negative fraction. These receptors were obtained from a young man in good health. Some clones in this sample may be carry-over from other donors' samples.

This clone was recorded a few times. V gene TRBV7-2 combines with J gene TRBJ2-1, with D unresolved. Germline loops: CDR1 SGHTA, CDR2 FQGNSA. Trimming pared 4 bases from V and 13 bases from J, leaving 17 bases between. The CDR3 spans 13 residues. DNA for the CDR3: TGTGCCAGCAGCTCAACTCCCTCGGGTCTACAGTTCTTC. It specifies CASSSTPSGLQFF.

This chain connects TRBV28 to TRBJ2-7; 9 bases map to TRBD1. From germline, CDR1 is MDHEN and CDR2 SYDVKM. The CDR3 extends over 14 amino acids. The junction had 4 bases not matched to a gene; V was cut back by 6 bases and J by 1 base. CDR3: CASRGDRASYEQYF. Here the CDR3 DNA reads TGTGCCAGCAGGGGGGACAGGGCATCCTACGAGCAGTACTTC.

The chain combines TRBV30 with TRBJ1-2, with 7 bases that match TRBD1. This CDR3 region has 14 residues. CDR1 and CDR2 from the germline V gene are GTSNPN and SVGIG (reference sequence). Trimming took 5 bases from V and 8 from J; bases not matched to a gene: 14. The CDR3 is CAWVDGRGKWGYTF. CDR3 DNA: TGTGCCTGGGTTGACGGCAGGGGGAAATGGGGCTACACCTTC.

The CDR3 loop reads CASSGGSGSSTDTQYF. CDR3 bases: TGTGCCAGCAGTGGGGGAAGTGGGTCTAGCACAGATACGCAGTATTTT. The V and J genes are TRBV25-1 and TRBJ2-3; D unclear. Germline V CDR1 and CDR2: MGHDK, SYGVNS. Between the trimmed V and J ends, which lost 4 bases and 0 bases, there was a span of 14 bases. The CDR3 contains 16 residues.

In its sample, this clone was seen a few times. The CDR3 bases are TGTGCCAGCAGTGCACAGGGCTCTGGAAACACCATATATTTT. It is translated as CASSAQGSGNTIYF. This sequence joins TRBV2 and TRBJ1-3; a weak D match, TRBD1 (6 bases). CDR1 and CDR2 (germline): SNHLY, FYNNEI. Trimming cost V 4 bases and J 0 bases, with 7 bases left between them. The CDR3 runs 14 residues.

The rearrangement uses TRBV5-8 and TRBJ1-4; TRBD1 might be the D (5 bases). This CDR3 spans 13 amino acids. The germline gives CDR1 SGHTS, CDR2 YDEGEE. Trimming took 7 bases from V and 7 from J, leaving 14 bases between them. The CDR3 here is CASGIGGGEKLFF. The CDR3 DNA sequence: TGTGCCAGCGGAATAGGCGGGGGTGAAAAACTGTTTTTT.

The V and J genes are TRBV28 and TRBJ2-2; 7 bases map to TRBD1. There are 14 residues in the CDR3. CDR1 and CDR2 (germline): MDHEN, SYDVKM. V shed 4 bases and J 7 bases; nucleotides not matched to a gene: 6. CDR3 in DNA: TGTGCCAGCAGTTCTCAGGGGGTCGGCGGGGAGCTGTTTTTT. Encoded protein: CASSSQGVGGELFF.

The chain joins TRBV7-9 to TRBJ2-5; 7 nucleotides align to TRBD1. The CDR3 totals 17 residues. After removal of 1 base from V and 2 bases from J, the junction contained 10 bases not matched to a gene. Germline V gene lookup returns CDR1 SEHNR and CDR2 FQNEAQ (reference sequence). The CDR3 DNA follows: TGTGCCAGCAGCTTAGATTTGGGGAAGGGGGCTCAAGAGACCCAGTACTTC. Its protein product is CASSLDLGKGAQETQYF.

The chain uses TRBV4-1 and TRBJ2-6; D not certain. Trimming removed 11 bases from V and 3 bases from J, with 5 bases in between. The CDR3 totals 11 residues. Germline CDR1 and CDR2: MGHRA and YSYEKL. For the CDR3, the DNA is TGCGCCCGTTTTGGGGCCAACGTCCTGACTTTC. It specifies CARFGANVLTF.

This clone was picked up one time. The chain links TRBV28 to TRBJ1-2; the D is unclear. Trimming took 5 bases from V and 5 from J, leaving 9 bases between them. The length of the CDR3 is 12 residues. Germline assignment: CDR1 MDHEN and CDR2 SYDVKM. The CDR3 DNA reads TGTGCCAGCAGTCTACCCGCATATGGCTACACCTTC. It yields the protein CASSLPAYGYTF.

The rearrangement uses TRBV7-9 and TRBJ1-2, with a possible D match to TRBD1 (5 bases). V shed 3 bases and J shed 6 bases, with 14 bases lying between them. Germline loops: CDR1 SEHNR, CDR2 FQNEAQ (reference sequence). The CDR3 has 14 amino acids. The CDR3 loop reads CASSFRGRIDGYTF. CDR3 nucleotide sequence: TGTGCCAGCAGCTTTAGGGGCCGCATCGATGGCTACACCTTC.

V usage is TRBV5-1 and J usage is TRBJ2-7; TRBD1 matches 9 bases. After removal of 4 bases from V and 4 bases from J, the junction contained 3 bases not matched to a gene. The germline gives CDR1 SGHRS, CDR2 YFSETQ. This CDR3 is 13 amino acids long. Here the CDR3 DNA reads TGCGCCAGCAGCCGGGACAGGGAATACGAGCAGTACTTC. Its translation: CASSRDREYEQYF.

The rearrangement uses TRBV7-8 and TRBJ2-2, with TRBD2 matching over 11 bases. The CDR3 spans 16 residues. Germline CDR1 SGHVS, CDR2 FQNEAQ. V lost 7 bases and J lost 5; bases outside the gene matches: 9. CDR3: CASTQGLAGGTGELFF. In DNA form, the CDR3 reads TGTGCCAGCACCCAGGGGCTAGCGGGAGGTACCGGGGAGCTGTTTTTT.

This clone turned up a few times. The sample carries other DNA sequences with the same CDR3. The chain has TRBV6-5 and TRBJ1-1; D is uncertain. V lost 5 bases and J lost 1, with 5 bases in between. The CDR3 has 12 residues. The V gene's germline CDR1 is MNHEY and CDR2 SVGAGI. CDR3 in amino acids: CASSRRNTEAFF. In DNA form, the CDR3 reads TGTGCCAGCAGTCGGAGGAACACTGAAGCTTTCTTT.

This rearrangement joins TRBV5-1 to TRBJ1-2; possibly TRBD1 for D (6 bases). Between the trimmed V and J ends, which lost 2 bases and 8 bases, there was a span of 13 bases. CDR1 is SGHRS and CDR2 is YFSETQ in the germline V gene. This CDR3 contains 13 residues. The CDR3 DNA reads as TGCGCCAGCAGCTTCTCGGGGGCCGAAGGCTACACCTTC. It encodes CASSFSGAEGYTF. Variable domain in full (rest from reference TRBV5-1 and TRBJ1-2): KAGVTQTPRYLIKTRGQQVTLSCSPISGHRSVSWYQQTPGQGLQFLFEYFSETQRNKGNFPGRFSGRQFSNSRSEMNVSTLELGDSALYLCASSFSGAEGYTFGSGTRLTVV.

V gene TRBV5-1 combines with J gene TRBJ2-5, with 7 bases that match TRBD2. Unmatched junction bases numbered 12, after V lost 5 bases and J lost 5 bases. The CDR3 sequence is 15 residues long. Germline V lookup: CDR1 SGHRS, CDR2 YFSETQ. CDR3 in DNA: TGCGCCAGCAGGGGCTCCCGGGGGGTCGGGGAGACCCAGTACTTC. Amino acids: CASRGSRGVGETQYF.

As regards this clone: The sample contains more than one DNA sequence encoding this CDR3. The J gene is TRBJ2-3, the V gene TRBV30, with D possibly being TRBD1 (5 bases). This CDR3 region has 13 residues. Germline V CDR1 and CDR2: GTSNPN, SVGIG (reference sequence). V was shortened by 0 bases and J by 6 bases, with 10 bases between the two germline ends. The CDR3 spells CAWSVRGADTQYF. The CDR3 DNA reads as TGTGCCTGGAGTGTACGTGGGGCGGATACGCAGTATTTT.

As DNA, the CDR3 is TGTGCCAGCCGGAGGGGGTCAAGGGAAAAACTGTTTTTT. It codes for CASRRGSREKLFF. This chain uses TRBV28 with TRBJ1-4, with D possibly matching TRBD1 (6 bases). Germline V gene data show CDR1 as MDHEN and CDR2 as SYDVKM. This CDR3 has 13 residues. V lost 8 bases and J 8 bases, leaving 15 bases between the germline ends. The variable domain in full, with the rest retrieved from reference TRBV28 and TRBJ1-4, is DVKVTQSSRYLVKRTGEKVFLECVQDMDHENMFWYRQDPGLGLRLIYFSYDVKMKEKGDIPEGYSVSREKKERFSLILESASTNQTSMYLCASRRGSREKLFFGSGTQLSVL.

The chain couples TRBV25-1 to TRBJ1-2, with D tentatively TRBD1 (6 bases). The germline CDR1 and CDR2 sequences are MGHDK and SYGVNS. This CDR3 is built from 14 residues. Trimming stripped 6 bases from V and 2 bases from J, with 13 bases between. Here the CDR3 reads CASRAGQLNYGYTF. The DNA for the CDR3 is TGTGCCAGCAGGGCAGGACAGCTAAACTATGGCTACACCTTC.

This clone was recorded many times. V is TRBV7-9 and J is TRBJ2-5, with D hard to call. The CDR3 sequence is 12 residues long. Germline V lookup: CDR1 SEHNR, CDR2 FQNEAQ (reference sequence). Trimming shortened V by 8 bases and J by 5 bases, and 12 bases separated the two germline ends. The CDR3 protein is CASLGLGETQYF. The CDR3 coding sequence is TGTGCCAGCCTCGGCCTGGGGGAGACCCAGTACTTC.

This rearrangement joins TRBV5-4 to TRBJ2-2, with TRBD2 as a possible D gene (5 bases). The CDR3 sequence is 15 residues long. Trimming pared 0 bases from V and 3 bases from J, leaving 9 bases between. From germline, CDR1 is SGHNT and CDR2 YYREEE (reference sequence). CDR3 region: CASSLGLQYTGELFF. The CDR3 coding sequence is TGTGCCAGCAGCTTGGGACTACAATACACCGGGGAGCTGTTTTTT.

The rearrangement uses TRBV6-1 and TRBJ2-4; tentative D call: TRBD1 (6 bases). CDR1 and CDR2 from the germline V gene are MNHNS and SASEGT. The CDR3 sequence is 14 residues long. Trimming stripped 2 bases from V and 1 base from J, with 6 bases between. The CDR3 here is CASSEQGAKNIQYF. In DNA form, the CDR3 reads TGTGCCAGCAGTGAACAGGGGGCCAAAAACATTCAGTACTTC.

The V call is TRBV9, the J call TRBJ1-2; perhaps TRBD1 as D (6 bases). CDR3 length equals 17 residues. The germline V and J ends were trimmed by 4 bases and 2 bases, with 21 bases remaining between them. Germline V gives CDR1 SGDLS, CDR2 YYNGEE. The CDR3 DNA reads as TGTGCCAGCAGCCCATCATTGGCAGGGGACCTAAACTATGGCTACACCTTC. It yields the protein CASSPSLAGDLNYGYTF.

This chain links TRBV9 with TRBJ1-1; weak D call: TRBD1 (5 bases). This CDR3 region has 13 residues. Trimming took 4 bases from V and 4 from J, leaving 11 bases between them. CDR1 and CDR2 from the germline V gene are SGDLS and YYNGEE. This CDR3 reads CASSPLGGTEAFF. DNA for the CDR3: TGTGCCAGCAGCCCCCTGGGGGGCACTGAAGCTTTCTTT.

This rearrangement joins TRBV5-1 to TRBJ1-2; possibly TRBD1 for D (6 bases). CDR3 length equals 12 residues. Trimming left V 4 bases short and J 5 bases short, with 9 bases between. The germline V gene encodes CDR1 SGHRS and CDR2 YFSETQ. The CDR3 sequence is CASSVTGYGYTF. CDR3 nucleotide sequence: TGCGCCAGCAGCGTTACAGGGTATGGCTACACCTTC. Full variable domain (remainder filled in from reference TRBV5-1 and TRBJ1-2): KAGVTQTPRYLIKTRGQQVTLSCSPISGHRSVSWYQQTPGQGLQFLFEYFSETQRNKGNFPGRFSGRQFSNSRSEMNVSTLELGDSALYLCASSVTGYGYTFGSGTRLTVV.

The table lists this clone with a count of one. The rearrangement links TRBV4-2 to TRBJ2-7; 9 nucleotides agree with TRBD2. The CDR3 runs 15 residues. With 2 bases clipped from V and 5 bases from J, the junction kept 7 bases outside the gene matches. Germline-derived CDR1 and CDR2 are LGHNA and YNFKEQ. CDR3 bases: TGTGCCAGCAGCCAACAGGGACTAGCTAATGACGAGCAGTACTTC. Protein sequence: CASSQQGLANDEQYF.

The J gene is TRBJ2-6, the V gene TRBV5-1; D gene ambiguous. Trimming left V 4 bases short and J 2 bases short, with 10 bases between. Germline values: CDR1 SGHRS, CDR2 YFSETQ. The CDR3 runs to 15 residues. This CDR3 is CASSSSTTGANVLTF. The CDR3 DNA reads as TGCGCCAGCAGCAGTTCTACAACTGGGGCCAACGTCCTGACTTTC.

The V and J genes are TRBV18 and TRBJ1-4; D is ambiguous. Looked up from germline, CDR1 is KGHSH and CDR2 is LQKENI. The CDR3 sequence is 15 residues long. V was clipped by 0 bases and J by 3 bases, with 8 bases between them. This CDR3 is CASSPPSMANEKLFF. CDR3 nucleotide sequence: TGTGCCAGCTCACCACCGAGTATGGCTAATGAAAAACTGTTTTTT.

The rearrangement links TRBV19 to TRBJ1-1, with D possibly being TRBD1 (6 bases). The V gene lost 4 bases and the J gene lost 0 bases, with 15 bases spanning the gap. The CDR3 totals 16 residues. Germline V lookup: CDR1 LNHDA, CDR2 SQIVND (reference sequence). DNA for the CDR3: TGTGCCAGTAGTACGCAGGGGATTTACATGAACACTGAAGCTTTCTTT. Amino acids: CASSTQGIYMNTEAFF.

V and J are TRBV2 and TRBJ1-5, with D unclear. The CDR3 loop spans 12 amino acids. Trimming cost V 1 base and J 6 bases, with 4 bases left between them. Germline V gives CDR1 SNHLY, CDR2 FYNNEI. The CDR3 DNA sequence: TGTGCCAGCAGTGAAGACGGTCAGCCCCAGCATTTT. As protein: CASSEDGQPQHF.

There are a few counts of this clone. The CDR3, as DNA: TGTGCCAGCAGCTTAGTTAGCTATGAGCAGTTCTTC. Its translation is CASSLVSYEQFF. V and J are TRBV11-1 and TRBJ2-1; no firm D call. The CDR3 totals 12 residues. Germline CDR1 reads SGHAT; CDR2 reads FQDESV (reference sequence). The V end was cut by 1 base, the J end by 8 bases, with 6 bases between.